The clone carrying this T cell receptor (beta chain) was observed a few times. The record originates from a study of human T cells and chemical hapten exposure. Documented time point: pre-sensitization, week 0. Treatment meaning: therapeutic diphenylcyclopropenone sensitization with weekly scalp DPC. TCRdb processed the RACE reads anew with MiXCR; each CDR3 protein has one entry. The sample has more than 150,000 distinct CDR3 sequences; around 30% are singletons. Germline-derived CDR1 and CDR2 are SNHLY and FYNNEI. Between the trimmed V and J ends, which lost 6 bases and 0 bases, there was a span of 11 bases. The CDR3 is 14 amino acids.

Sample: whole blood, taken in connection with sensitization to the hapten diphenylcyclopropenone (DPC). This TCR derives from a woman aged 25 to 39 with alopecia areata. Some clones in this sample may be carry-over from other donors' samples. This chain joins TRBV2 and TRBJ1-1, with D unresolved. The CDR3 sequence: CASRTEYMNTEAFF. CDR3 nucleotides: TGTGCCAGCAGGACGGAGTATATGAACACTGAAGCTTTCTTT.